The sequence of this T cell receptor (beta chain) was determined in a study of regulatory T cells in long-lasting Graves disease (dated by TCRdb to the early 2020s). In terms of the full investigation: Newly diagnosed Graves' disease patients had taken antithyroid drugs for less than 3 months. The study took place in China and was registered as a clinical trial. TCR sequencing covered some 13 persistent and roughly 20 newly diagnosed Graves' disease patients, about 35 samples in total. Persistent Graves' disease patients were compared with newly diagnosed Graves' disease patients by peripheral blood TCR sequencing and RNA sequencing. What the authors observed across the whole study: Sequencing and analysis were restricted to the TCR beta chain. A larger number of public clonotypes was shared among persistent patients (more than 2,500) than among newly diagnosed patients (approximately 930). Persistent Graves' disease patients showed lower TCR Shannon entropy and fewer highly expanded clones than newly diagnosed patients, suggesting clonal expansion. The small sample size was acknowledged by the authors as a limitation that may reduce accuracy. Persistent disease showed preferential use of TRBV28, TRBJ1-2 and TRBJ2-5, whereas newly diagnosed disease favored TRBV20-1 and TRBJ2-1. Peripheral blood alone was examined, since thyroid tissue, which constituted the primary lesion, could not be accessed.

The method was multiplex PCR. Sequencing was carried out with an Illumina HiSeq 4000. iRepertoire HTBI primers and Arm-PCR amplification of CDR3 regions were used to construct TCR beta libraries. PCR products were gel purified before sequencing. The authors processed their data as follows. Gene usage analysis of CDR3 amino acid clonotypes relied on the roughly 64 TRBV and 12 to 15 TRBJ segments identified across samples. Filtered high-quality paired reads were merged into contigs using COPE and FqMerger. Contigs were aligned with BLAST to IMGT TRBV, TRBD and TRBJ reference genes, and CDR3 was defined per IMGT. Highly expanded clones were defined as clonotypes with a frequency above 0.1%. Shannon entropy served as the measure of repertoire diversity, while the Gini coefficient captured V-J evenness. A clonotype found in more than one individual was treated as public. TCRdb passed the public sequencing reads through fastp at Q25 and MiXCR, retaining productive beta sequences. Rows are combined by CDR3 protein, so each entry shows the most common genes and DNA. What appears here as the V and J calls and clone size reflects TCRdb's work, not the paper's. The sample table holds 300,000 to 400,000 distinct CDR3 sequences, of which 16% were seen once. 25% to 30% of the sample belongs to the ten largest clones.

The CDR3 holds 11 amino acids from the cysteine to the phenylalanine. Solely the CDR3 DNA is kept, with 33 bases framed from the first base. Via the germline V gene (reference sequence), CDR1 is DFQATT and CDR2 SNEGSKA. Deletion took 6 bases off V and 6 bases off J, with a span of 8 bases between the germline ends. There are many counts of this clonotype. There is no known antigen for this receptor. One base away there is no much larger clone; base qualities are not given. The time point label of this sample denotes: newly diagnosed GD, antithyroid drugs for less than 3 months. For both TCR sequencing and RNA sequencing, RNA was extracted from PBMCs in TRIzol. Graves' disease was diagnosed according to American Thyroid Association guidelines. Recruitment of patients was carried out at an endocrinology department in Xi'an, China. Each patient gave about 10 milliliters of peripheral blood, collected in an EDTA anticoagulant tube. Ficoll Paque Plus density gradient separation was used to isolate PBMCs, and no further T cell sorting was performed. RNA quality was checked with an Agilent 2100 Bioanalyzer and agarose gel, and concentration with a NanoDrop 2000.

This sample was also put to use in a study of T cells in Graves' hyperthyroidism and ophthalmopathy. Taken from the second paper: Stable Graves' hyperthyroidism was defined as the absence of progression to ophthalmopathy over 18 months of follow-up. Hyperthyroidism patients were newly diagnosed, had a disease duration of under 2 months, and were aged 18 to 65 years. Any patient with an uncontrolled infection, another autoimmune disease, pregnancy or lactation was excluded. Diagnoses relied on clinical symptoms, serum thyroxine and TRAb, thyroid ultrasound and orbital computed tomography. A first-round RT-PCR of the TCR CDR3 used the HTBI primer set with the Qiagen OneStep RT-PCR kit. Most expanded thyroid clonotypes (frequency above 0.001) were also detected in blood, a finding suggesting that blood repertoires may reflect thyroid immune responses. Ophthalmopathy was separated from stable hyperthyroidism by a 13 V-J signature model, with about 88% sensitivity and 81% to 82% specificity obtained in cross-validation and 80%/75% obtained in testing. In validation, the model predicted progression to ophthalmopathy a median of roughly six months before onset, with about 64% sensitivity and roughly 72% specificity. To identify distinguishing TCR V-J signatures, a discovery cohort of about 100 patients was used, comprising 40 to 45 with Graves' ophthalmopathy and 57 with stable Graves' hyperthyroidism. Prospective prediction of ophthalmopathy was tested in an independent validation cohort consisting of roughly 19 hyperthyroidism patients and more than 15 patients who later progressed to ophthalmopathy. The 100 discovery patients were randomly split 7:3 into training and test sets. In over five Graves' hyperthyroidism patients, the study also compared T-cell repertoires from thyroid tissue with T-cell repertoires from blood. Once sampling was done, hyperthyroidism patients were given methimazole at a starting dose of 30 mg daily, whereas ophthalmopathy patients were given high-dose intravenous methylprednisolone. A second multiplex PCR round built the libraries, followed by size selection and purification. Libraries were sequenced paired-end with 100 bp reads on an Illumina HiSeq2000. SOAPnuke was used to process the raw data, with reads discarded if the reads contained adapters or uncalled bases, had a mean Phred below 15, or lacked an exact constant-primer or identifier match. COPE v1.2.5 was used to merge high-quality paired reads, and clonotypes were defined as unique nucleotide sequences. Clonotypes were aligned to IMGT TRBV, TRBD and TRBJ reference segments using MiTCR v1.1. Only V-J combinations with frequency above 0.0001, covering 99% to 99.2% of repertoires, were analysed. A TCS score was defined as the ratio between F50 (clonal expansion) and ExV (chaos), using BLOSUM62-based TCRdist between CDR3 peptides within each V-J. Welch's t-statistics and random forest reduced 500 to 550 V-J features to fewer than 15, which were used in a naive Bayes classifier (R e1071). Sample size was not statistically predetermined, and blinding of investigators to group allocation was not performed. According to the paper, TCR Vbeta CDR3 sequencing was carried out on some 130 peripheral blood samples, which came from around 43 ophthalmopathy, around 75 hyperthyroidism and around 17 progressor patients.

The sample here was peripheral blood mononuclear cells (PBMCs), taken at new diagnosis, from a patient treated with antithyroid drugs. The rearranged segments are TRBV20-1 and TRBJ2-2, with an unclear D gene assignment. The receptor's source is a man aged 35 to 55 with Graves disease. Donor details come from another sample of the same person, matched by shared clones. The DNA is as follows: TGCAGTGCGGCCCCGGCCGGGGAGCTGTTTTTT. Its translation reads: CSAAPAGELFF.